This TCR beta chain was profiled in a study of cytomegalovirus exposure and HLA in healthy donors. In regard to this clone: As yet, its antigen is unknown.

13 Jbeta primers and 60 Vbeta primers were used for the PCR. The method was immunoSEQ multiplex PCR; TCRdb's version includes in-frame clones alone and lacks a portion of them. The sample data list about 78,000 clones. The study, taken as a whole, reports: The availability of immune exposure information extended only to CMV serostatus.

Unmatched junction bases numbered 9, after V lost 3 bases and J lost 5 bases. CDR3 length: 16 residues. Per the germline V gene, CDR1 is SGDLS and CDR2 is YYNGEE. The V gene is TRBV9, the J gene TRBJ2-1; TRBD1 matches 9 bases. The sequenced sample was PBMCs. The source is a female donor in good health and CMV-seropositive. The CDR3, as DNA: TGTGCCAGCAGCGCGCGACCGGGACAGGGTGACAATGAGCAGTTCTTC. Protein: CASSARPGQGDNEQFF.